This is a list of T cell receptor beta chains from one sample in a study of cytomegalovirus exposure and HLA in healthy donors. TCRdb's table, derived via immunoSEQ multiplex PCR, lists solely in-frame clones and lacks some. The sample includes approximately 130,000 clones, 77% of them seen just once. The material sequenced was PBMCs. These receptors were obtained from a man aged 18 to 30 in good health and CMV-seropositive. The CDR3 runs from the conserved cysteine through the conserved F or W. A D gene is named only where the DNA matches it firmly. Clone sizes are given selectively: once, few, many, or a class where the clone is expanded.

clone size,V gene,J gene,D gene,CDR3 protein,CDR3 DNA
.,TRBV7-9,TRBJ2-2,TRBD2,CARTGTMNTGELFF,TGTGCCAGAACCGGGACTATGAACACCGGGGAGCTGTTTTTT
.,TRBV11-2,TRBJ2-5,TRBD2,CASRFRGGQETQYF,TGTGCCAGCAGGTTCCGGGGGGGGCAAGAGACCCAGTACTTC
once,TRBV7-2,TRBJ1-5,.,CASSSPRQPQHF,TGTGCCAGCAGCTCACCGCGGCAGCCCCAGCATTTT
.,TRBV6-1,TRBJ1-5,TRBD1,CASSVIHRGRDQPQHF,TGTGCCAGCAGTGTAATTCACAGGGGGCGCGATCAGCCCCAGCATTTT
.,TRBV11-1,TRBJ1-3,.,CASSSGSHSGNTIYF,TGTGCCAGCAGTTCCGGGAGCCACTCTGGAAACACCATATATTTT
.,TRBV2,TRBJ1-4,.,CASSVGVPNEKLFF,TGTGCCAGCAGTGTAGGGGTACCTAATGAAAAACTGTTTTTT
few,TRBV2,TRBJ2-2,TRBD1,CASSPTGGDTGELFF,TGTGCCAGCAGTCCGACAGGGGGGGACACCGGGGAGCTGTTTTTT
.,TRBV10-2,TRBJ1-1,.,CASSLVGNTEAFF,TGCGCCAGCAGCCTTGTCGGGAACACTGAAGCTTTCTTT
.,TRBV21-1,TRBJ1-2,.,CASSKCSFYGYTF,TGTGCCAGCAGCAAATGTAGCTTTTATGGCTACACCTTC
few,TRBV4-2,TRBJ2-3,TRBD2,CASSQTSGFSTDTQYF,TGTGCCAGCAGCCAGACTAGCGGATTTAGCACAGATACGCAGTATTTT
.,TRBV5-4,TRBJ1-2,TRBD1,CASSGEHDRGGYTF,TGTGCCAGCAGCGGGGAGCACGACAGGGGTGGCTACACCTTC
.,TRBV12-5,TRBJ2-1,TRBD1,CASGLGTVPEQFF,TGTGCTAGTGGTCTCGGGACAGTCCCTGAGCAGTTCTTC
.,TRBV13,TRBJ2-6,TRBD1,CASSFGQGWANGLTF,TGTGCCAGCAGCTTTGGACAGGGCTGGGCCAACGGCCTGACTTTC
.,TRBV29-1,TRBJ2-3,TRBD2,CSVDSSGITDTQYF,TGCAGCGTTGATTCTAGCGGGATCACAGATACGCAGTATTTT
.,TRBV14,TRBJ2-7,TRBD2,CASSQDQPGTSGYEQYF,TGTGCCAGCAGCCAAGATCAACCTGGGACTAGCGGCTACGAGCAGTACTTC
once,TRBV9,TRBJ2-1,.,CASSVGLNNEQFF,TGTGCCAGCAGCGTAGGACTGAACAATGAGCAGTTCTTC
.,TRBV7-9,TRBJ1-1,TRBD1,CASSQDHRGLGAFF,TGTGCCAGCAGCCAAGATCACAGGGGGCTTGGAGCTTTCTTT
.,TRBV25-1,TRBJ2-7,.,CASSESDRSYEQYF,TGTGCCAGCAGTGAATCCGACAGGTCCTACGAGCAGTACTTC
.,TRBV7-9,TRBJ2-4,.,CASSSPVIGDIQYF,TGTGCCAGCAGCTCCCCGGTGATAGGAGACATTCAGTACTTC
few,TRBV7-6,TRBJ2-7,.,CASNDPGSYEQYF,TGTGCCAGCAACGACCCGGGATCCTACGAGCAGTACTTC
.,TRBV4-1,TRBJ1-5,TRBD1,CASSQPGGRQPQHF,TGCGCCAGCAGCCAACCAGGGGGACGCCAGCCCCAGCATTTT
once,TRBV6-5,TRBJ2-7,TRBD1,CASSPGQVDEQYF,TGTGCCAGCAGCCCGGGACAGGTGGACGAGCAGTACTTC
once,TRBV21-1,TRBJ2-6,.,CASSKARPASRQGISGANGLTF,TGTGCCAGCAGCAAAGCGCGTCCGGCGTCGAGACAGGGAATCTCTGGGGCCAACGGCCTGACTTTC
.,TRBV2,TRBJ2-1,TRBD1,CASSEPVDRVVNNEQFF,TGTGCCAGCAGTGAACCAGTCGACAGGGTGGTAAACAATGAGCAGTTCTTC
once,TRBV28,TRBJ2-1,TRBD2,CASSPQREGLYNEQFF,TGTGCCAGCAGCCCTCAGCGGGAGGGCCTCTACAATGAGCAGTTCTTC
.,TRBV4-1,TRBJ1-5,.,CASSQDSRTGNQPQHF,TGCGCCAGCAGCCAAGATTCCCGGACAGGCAATCAGCCCCAGCATTTT
.,TRBV7-8,TRBJ2-7,.,CASSLDYSYEQYF,TGTGCCAGCAGCTTAGATTACTCCTACGAGCAGTACTTC
.,TRBV27,TRBJ2-1,TRBD1,CASSFPDRGYHNEQFF,TGTGCCAGCAGTTTTCCCGACAGGGGATACCACAATGAGCAGTTCTTC
.,TRBV5-4,TRBJ2-7,TRBD1,CASRGDRDEQYF,TGTGCCAGCAGGGGAGACAGGGACGAGCAGTACTTC
.,TRBV5-1,TRBJ2-1,.,CASSFVLWGGPYNEQFF,TGCGCCAGCAGCTTTGTTCTCTGGGGGGGGCCTTACAATGAGCAGTTCTTC